This TCR beta chain was retrieved from a study of identical twins. The cDNA had a unique molecular identifier and a template-switch universal primer site. TCRdb called the 5' RACE reads again in MiXCR, with one record for every CDR3 protein. The sample includes around 570,000 distinct CDR3 sequences, roughly 9.5% of them seen just once. Germline V gene data show CDR1 as SGHNT and CDR2 as YYREEE (reference sequence). The CDR3 has 15 residues. V was pared by 4 bases and J by 5 bases, with 7 bases of the junction left unmatched. Each donor (without exception) was a healthy Caucasian. Study-wide findings and caveats: Insertions ran lower in abundant cord blood beta clonotypes, though not in memory repertoires.

This clonotype showed up many times. Its antigen is unknown. These data were likewise used in another study, on yellow fever vaccine responses in identical twins.

The sequence derives from a young woman in good health. The chain uses TRBV5-4 and TRBJ2-1; 9 nucleotides line up with TRBD1. Input material: PBMCs. In DNA, the CDR3 is TGTGCCAGCAGCCCATGGACAGGGGCAAACAATGAGCAGTTCTTC. The encoded protein is CASSPWTGANNEQFF.